Presented here are 14 T cell receptor beta chains from one specimen sequenced in a study of Graves' ophthalmopathy and Graves' hyperthyroidism. Using RNA transcripts, the TCR beta CDR3 regions were amplified. The workflow started with a first-round RT-PCR run with HTBI primers and then moved on to a second-round multiplex PCR. MiXCR, applied by TCRdb to the multiplex PCR reads, yields one record per CDR3 protein. This repertoire shows tens of thousands of distinct CDR3 sequences, around 45% found once; its top ten account for about 25%. Sequenced: peripheral blood. The origin of the receptors is an adult man with Graves' ophthalmopathy.

Notes on this clonotype: This CDR3 fails to terminate in the conserved phenylalanine or tryptophan, so it likely reflects a read error. No DNA is shown, since the ends of the CDR3 on it are uncertain; the CDR3 is the one TCRdb lists. The V gene is TRBV19, the J gene TRBJ2-3. Germline V gene data show CDR1 as LNHDA and CDR2 as SQIVND (reference sequence). Including both end residues, the CDR3 is 16 amino acids long. The CDR3 loop reads CASSIVIGHHTDTQYS.

The genes are TRBV5-1 and TRBJ2-7; D gene ambiguous. Germline CDR1 SGHRS, CDR2 YFSETQ. Trimming removed 1 base at V and 9 bases at J, with 14 bases between. The CDR3 has 13 residues. The CDR3 region has the DNA TGCGCCAGCAGCTTGAGTCGTGCTGGGATGCAGTACTTC. Protein: CASSLSRAGMQYF.

This clonotype was detected ten times or more. The V and J genes are TRBV10-1 and TRBJ2-4, with 7 bases fitting TRBD2. V trimming: 8 bases; J trimming: 7 bases; junction bases outside the gene matches: 11. Germline CDR1 reads WNHNN; CDR2 reads SYGVQD (reference sequence). The CDR3 extends over 14 amino acids. In DNA form, the CDR3 reads TGCGCCAGCTCAGAATCGGGGGGTGCTAACATTCAGTACTTC. Amino acid sequence: CASSESGGANIQYF.

This clonotype was detected ten times or more. The chain recombines TRBV6-6 with TRBJ1-6, with 10 nucleotides matching TRBD1. The CDR3 is made up of 17 amino acids. The ends lost 5 bases at V and 10 bases at J; junction bases unmatched: 14. CDR1 and CDR2 from the germline V gene are MNHNY and SVGAGI (reference sequence). The CDR3 loop reads CASSPLRQGAKLSPLHF. The CDR3 nucleotides read TGTGCCAGCAGTCCCCTCCGACAGGGGGCGAAATTGTCACCCCTCCACTTT.

This clonotype has ten or more counts. V is TRBV29-1 and J is TRBJ1-1, with a weak D call TRBD1 (5 bases). Per germline, CDR1 SQVTM and CDR2 ANQGSEA. The V and J ends lost 4 bases and 0 bases respectively, with 18 bases between them. The CDR3 runs 16 residues. The CDR3 here is CSVVALRRGLNTEAFF. CDR3 in DNA: TGCAGCGTTGTAGCCCTCCGTCGGGGGTTGAACACTGAAGCTTTCTTT.

This clonotype was recorded at least ten times. The gene calls are TRBV3-1 and TRBJ1-2; a weak D match, TRBD1 (5 bases). From germline, CDR1 is LGHDT and CDR2 YNNKEL (reference sequence). The CDR3 sequence is 13 residues long. V shed 6 bases and J shed 8 bases, with 16 bases lying between them. The DNA of the CDR3 is TGTGCCAGCAGGGGGGAGGGATTAGGCGGCTACACCTTC. Amino acid sequence: CASRGEGLGGYTF.

This clonotype occurred many times. This chain connects TRBV19 to TRBJ1-4, with D possibly matching TRBD1 (5 bases). The CDR3 contains 14 residues. Germline loops: CDR1 LNHDA, CDR2 SQIVND (reference sequence). V was pared by 3 bases and J by 8 bases, with 13 bases between. CDR3 sequence: CASSIGQGGEKLFF. The DNA for the CDR3 is TGTGCCAGTAGTATTGGGCAGGGTGGCGAAAAACTGTTTTTT.

This chain joins TRBV3-1 and TRBJ2-4; 10 bases fit TRBD2. This CDR3 has 16 amino acids. Germline V gene sequence: CDR1 LGHDT, CDR2 YNNKEL (reference sequence). V dropped 6 bases and J dropped 6; count of bases not matched to a gene: 11. The CDR3 loop is CASRDSGGPPLNIQYF. Written as DNA, the CDR3 is TGTGCCAGCAGGGATAGCGGGGGGCCCCCCCTAAACATTCAGTACTTC.

This chain uses TRBV28 with TRBJ2-2, with 7 bases identical to TRBD1. Germline V gives CDR1 MDHEN, CDR2 SYDVKM. The CDR3 has 21 amino acids. The V gene end was trimmed by 10 bases and the J gene end by 5 bases; junction bases not matched to a gene: 31. The CDR3 loop reads CAIQFMRGRHRPGMRTGELFF. DNA of the CDR3: TGTGCCATCCAGTTTATGAGGGGGCGACACAGACCAGGAATGAGGACCGGGGAGCTGTTTTTT. Filled out from reference TRBV28 and TRBJ2-2, the complete variable domain reads DVKVTQSSRYLVKRTGEKVFLECVQDMDHENMFWYRQDPGLGLRLIYFSYDVKMKEKGDIPEGYSVSREKKERFSLILESASTNQTSMYLCAIQFMRGRHRPGMRTGELFFGEGSRLTVL.

In this sample, this clonotype turned up a few times. The V gene is TRBV18, the J gene TRBJ2-7, with D possibly matching TRBD2 (6 bases). The germline CDR1 and CDR2 sequences are KGHSH and LQKENI. The CDR3 length is 15 residues. V gave up 2 bases and J gave up 7 bases, with 18 bases separating them. The CDR3 spells CASSPGDSAAGEQYF. DNA for the CDR3: TGTGCCAGCTCACCAGGAGACTCCGCGGCGGGGGAGCAGTACTTC.

The V and J genes are TRBV24-1 and TRBJ1-5, with TRBD1 as a possible D gene (5 bases). V was shortened by 6 bases and J by 5 bases, with 19 bases between the two germline ends. Germline CDR1 KGHDR, CDR2 SFDVKD. CDR3 length equals 16 residues. CDR3 in amino acids: CATSPIGQGTYQPQHF. The CDR3 DNA sequence: TGTGCCACCAGTCCCATAGGGCAGGGAACATATCAGCCCCAGCATTTT.

This chain links TRBV28 with TRBJ2-1, with D maybe TRBD2 (5 bases). The germline V gene encodes CDR1 MDHEN and CDR2 SYDVKM. The CDR3 totals 16 residues. Trimming stripped 7 bases from V and 4 bases from J, with 20 bases between. The CDR3 is CASTVGSAPGYNEQFF. The CDR3 bases are TGTGCCAGCACCGTCGGGTCCGCTCCGGGGTACAATGAGCAGTTCTTC.

The chain employs TRBV24-1 and TRBJ1-5; 8 nucleotides agree with TRBD1. Germline assignment: CDR1 KGHDR and CDR2 SFDVKD. This CDR3 has 13 residues. V shed 3 bases and J 7 bases; nucleotides not matched to a gene: 1. The CDR3 DNA is TGTGCCACCAGTGATCACAGGGGGCAGCCCCAGCATTTT. Protein sequence: CATSDHRGQPQHF.

This clonotype was found many times. V and J are TRBV9 and TRBJ2-5, with 7 bases lining up with TRBD1. The CDR3 loop spans 15 amino acids. Trimming at V came to 4 bases and at J to 2 bases, leaving 8 bases not matched to a gene. From germline, CDR1 is SGDLS and CDR2 YYNGEE. The CDR3 loop reads CASSTPGTEQETQYF. CDR3 in DNA: TGTGCCAGCAGCACCCCCGGGACAGAACAAGAGACCCAGTACTTC. Variable domain in full (rest from reference TRBV9 and TRBJ2-5): DSGVTQTPKHLITATGQRVTLRCSPRSGDLSVYWYQQSLDQGLQFLIQYYNGEERAKGNILERFSAQQFPDLHSELNLSSLELGDSALYFCASSTPGTEQETQYFGPGTRLLVL.